The next 4 T cell receptor beta chains were all read from a single sample in a study of T cell changes during pregnancy in multiple sclerosis. The table came from immunoSEQ multiplex PCR; TCRdb's copy has only in-frame clones and leaves some out. The repertoire holds about 93,000 clones, with 91% as singletons. The sequencing used peripheral blood, collected after pregnancy. All receptors derive from a female donor in good health, enrolled as a control in a pregnancy study.

The count of this clone is one. J is TRBJ2-2 and V is TRBV7-2; D not certain. V was shortened by 8 bases and J by 5 bases, with 15 bases between the two germline ends. This CDR3 is 14 amino acids long. Per germline, CDR1 SGHTA and CDR2 FQGNSA. For the CDR3, the DNA is TGTGCCAGCCGTTTAAAGCCACTTACCGGGGAGCTGTTTTTT. Translation: CASRLKPLTGELFF.

A remark on this clone: A read error may produce the germline difference seen at one junction end. This chain links TRBV7-7 with TRBJ2-1; unclear D gene. Germline CDR1 and CDR2: SSHAT and FNYEAQ (reference sequence). This CDR3 region has 13 residues. This chain's CDR3 is CASSARDEERQFF. In DNA, the CDR3 is TGTGCTAGCAGCGCCCGTGACGAGGAAAGGCAGTTCTTC.

The genes are TRBV7-2 and TRBJ2-3; 13 bases align to TRBD2. The germline V gene has CDR1 SGHTA and CDR2 FQGNSA. The V and J ends lost 5 bases and 0 bases, in that order; junction bases with no gene match: 8. The CDR3 covers 18 residues. The DNA for the CDR3 is TGTGCCAGCAGCCTCACTAGCGGGGGGGGCGGGAGCACAGATACGCAGTATTTT. It yields the protein CASSLTSGGGGSTDTQYF.

This chain connects TRBV7-2 to TRBJ2-1; no firm D call. CDR1 and CDR2 from the germline V gene are SGHTA and FQGNSA. V lost 1 base and J 9 bases, leaving 13 bases between the germline ends. CDR3 size: 14 residues. Written as DNA, the CDR3 is TGTGCCAGCAGCTTAGGGAGAGTGGCGAGTGAGCAGTTCTTC. Amino acid sequence: CASSLGRVASEQFF.